This T cell receptor beta chain was recovered during a study of T cells in Graves' hyperthyroidism and ophthalmopathy. This clonotype has ten or more counts. Those with hyperthyroidism were 18 to 65 years old, newly diagnosed, and ill for under 2 months. Patients showing uncontrolled infection, other autoimmune disease, pregnancy or lactation were ineligible. Together with thyroid ultrasound, orbital computed tomography, serum thyroxine and TRAb, clinical symptoms were used for diagnoses. Using around 10 ml of fresh peripheral blood, PBMCs were prepared. The source material, RNA transcripts, was used to amplify TCR beta CDR3 regions. The TCR CDR3 was amplified in a first-round RT-PCR using the HTBI primer set. TCRdb fed the multiplex PCR reads into MiXCR, producing one record per CDR3 protein. The table lists 500,000 to 750,000 distinct CDR3 sequences, 15% to 18% of them singletons. The clonotype comes from a woman in her twenties or thirties with Graves' hyperthyroidism. The sample was blood.

The CDR3 sequence: CASSEEKWGPEQYF. CDR3 nucleotide sequence: TGTGCCAGCAGTGAGGAGAAGTGGGGCCCCGAGCAGTACTTC. The V and J genes are TRBV2 and TRBJ2-7; D is perhaps TRBD1 (5 bases). V shed 3 bases and J shed 6 bases, with 15 bases lying between them. The germline gives CDR1 SNHLY, CDR2 FYNNEI. The CDR3 runs to 14 residues.